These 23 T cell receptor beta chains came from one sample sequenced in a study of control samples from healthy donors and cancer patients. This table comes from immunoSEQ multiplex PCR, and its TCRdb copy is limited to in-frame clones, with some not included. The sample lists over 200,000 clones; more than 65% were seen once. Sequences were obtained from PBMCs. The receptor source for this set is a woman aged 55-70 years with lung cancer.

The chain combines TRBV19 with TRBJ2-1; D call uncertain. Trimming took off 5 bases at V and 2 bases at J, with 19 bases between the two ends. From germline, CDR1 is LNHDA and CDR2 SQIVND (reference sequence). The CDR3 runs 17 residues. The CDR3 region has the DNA TGTGCCAGTAGTGGGGAAAGGGAAACGACCCCCTACAATGAGCAGTTCTTC. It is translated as CASSGERETTPYNEQFF. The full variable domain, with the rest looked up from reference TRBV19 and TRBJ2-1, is DGGITQSPKYLFRKEGQNVTLSCEQNLNHDAMYWYRQDPGQGLRLIYYSQIVNDFQKGDIAEGYSVSREKKESFPLTVTSAQKNPTAFYLCASSGERETTPYNEQFFGPGTRLTVL.

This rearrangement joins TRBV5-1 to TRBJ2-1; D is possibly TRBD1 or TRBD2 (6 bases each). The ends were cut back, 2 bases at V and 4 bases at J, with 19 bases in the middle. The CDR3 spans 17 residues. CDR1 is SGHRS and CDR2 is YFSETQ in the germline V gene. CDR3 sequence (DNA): TGCGCCAGCAGCTTCCAGGTGGGGGCGGGAACATACAATGAGCAGTTCTTC. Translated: CASSFQVGAGTYNEQFF. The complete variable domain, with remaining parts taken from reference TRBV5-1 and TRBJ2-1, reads KAGVTQTPRYLIKTRGQQVTLSCSPISGHRSVSWYQQTPGQGLQFLFEYFSETQRNKGNFPGRFSGRQFSNSRSEMNVSTLELGDSALYLCASSFQVGAGTYNEQFFGPGTRLTVL.

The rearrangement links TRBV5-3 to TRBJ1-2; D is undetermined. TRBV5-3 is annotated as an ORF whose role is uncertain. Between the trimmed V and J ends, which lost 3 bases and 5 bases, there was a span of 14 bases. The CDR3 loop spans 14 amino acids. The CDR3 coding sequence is TGTGCCAGAAGCTCTGATAGGAAGGTTTATGGCTACACCTTC. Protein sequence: CARSSDRKVYGYTF.

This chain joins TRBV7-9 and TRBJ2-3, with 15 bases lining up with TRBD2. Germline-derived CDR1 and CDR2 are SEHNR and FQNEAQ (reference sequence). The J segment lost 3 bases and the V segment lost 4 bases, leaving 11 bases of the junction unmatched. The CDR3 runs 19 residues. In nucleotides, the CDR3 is TGTGCCAGCAGCTCCGGACTAGCGGGAGGGCCGAGGAGAACAGATACGCAGTATTTT. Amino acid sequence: CASSSGLAGGPRRTDTQYF.

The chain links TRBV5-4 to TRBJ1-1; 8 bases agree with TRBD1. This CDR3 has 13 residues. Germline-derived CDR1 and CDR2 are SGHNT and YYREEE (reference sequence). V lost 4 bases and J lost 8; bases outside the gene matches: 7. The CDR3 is CASSRTGLPEAFF. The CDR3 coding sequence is TGTGCCAGCAGCCGGACAGGGTTGCCCGAAGCTTTCTTT.

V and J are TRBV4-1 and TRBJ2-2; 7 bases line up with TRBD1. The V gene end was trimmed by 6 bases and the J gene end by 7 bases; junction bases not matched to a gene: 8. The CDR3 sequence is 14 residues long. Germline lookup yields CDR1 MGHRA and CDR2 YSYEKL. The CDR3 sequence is CASRLDRVYGELFF. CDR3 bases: TGCGCCAGCAGACTCGACAGGGTATACGGGGAGCTGTTTTTT.

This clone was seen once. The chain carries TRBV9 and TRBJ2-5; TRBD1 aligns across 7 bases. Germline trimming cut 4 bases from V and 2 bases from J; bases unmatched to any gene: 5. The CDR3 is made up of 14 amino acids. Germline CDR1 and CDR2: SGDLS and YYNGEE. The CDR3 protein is CASSLGQVQETQYF. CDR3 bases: TGTGCCAGCAGCCTCGGACAGGTACAAGAGACCCAGTACTTC. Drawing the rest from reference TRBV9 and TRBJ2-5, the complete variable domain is DSGVTQTPKHLITATGQRVTLRCSPRSGDLSVYWYQQSLDQGLQFLIQYYNGEERAKGNILERFSAQQFPDLHSELNLSSLELGDSALYFCASSLGQVQETQYFGPGTRLLVL.

The CDR3 here is CASSLSTSGETQYF. CDR3 in DNA: TGTGCCAGCAGCTTATCTACTAGCGGAGAGACCCAGTACTTC. The rearrangement joins TRBV11-3 to TRBJ2-5, with TRBD2 matching over 8 bases. Looked up from germline, CDR1 is SGHNT and CDR2 is YENEEA. This CDR3 is built from 14 residues. V lost 2 bases and J lost 4; bases outside the gene matches: 3.

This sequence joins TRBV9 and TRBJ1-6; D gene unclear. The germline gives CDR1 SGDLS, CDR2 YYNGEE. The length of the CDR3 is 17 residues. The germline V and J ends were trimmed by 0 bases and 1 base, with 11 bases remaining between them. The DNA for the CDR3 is TGTGCCAGCAGCGTAGGGCAGTCGCGATCCTATAATTCACCCCTCCACTTT. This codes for CASSVGQSRSYNSPLHF.

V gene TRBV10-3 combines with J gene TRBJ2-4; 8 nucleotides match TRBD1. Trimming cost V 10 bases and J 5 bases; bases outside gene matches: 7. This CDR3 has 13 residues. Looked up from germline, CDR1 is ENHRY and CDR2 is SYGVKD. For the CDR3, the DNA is TGTGCCACCGGACAGGGCCTAGAAAACATTCAGTACTTC. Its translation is CATGQGLENIQYF.

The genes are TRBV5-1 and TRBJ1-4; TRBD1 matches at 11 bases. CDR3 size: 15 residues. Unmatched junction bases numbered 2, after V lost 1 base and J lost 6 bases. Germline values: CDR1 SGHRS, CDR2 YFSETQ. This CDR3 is CASSLRGQGDEKLFF. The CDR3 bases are TGCGCCAGCAGCTTGAGGGGACAGGGGGATGAAAAACTGTTTTTT.

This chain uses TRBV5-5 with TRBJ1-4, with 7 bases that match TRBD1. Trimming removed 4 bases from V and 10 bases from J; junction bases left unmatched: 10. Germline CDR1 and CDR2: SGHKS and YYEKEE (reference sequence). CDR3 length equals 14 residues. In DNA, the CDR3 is TGTGCCAGCAGCGCGCGGGACAGAACGCCAAAACTGTTTTTT. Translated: CASSARDRTPKLFF.

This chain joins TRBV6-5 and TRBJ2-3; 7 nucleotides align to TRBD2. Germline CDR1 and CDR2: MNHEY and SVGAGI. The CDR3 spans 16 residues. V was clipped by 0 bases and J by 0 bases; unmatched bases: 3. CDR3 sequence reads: CASSYSASGSTDTQYF. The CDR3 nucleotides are TGTGCCAGCAGTTACTCGGCTAGCGGAAGCACAGATACGCAGTATTTT.

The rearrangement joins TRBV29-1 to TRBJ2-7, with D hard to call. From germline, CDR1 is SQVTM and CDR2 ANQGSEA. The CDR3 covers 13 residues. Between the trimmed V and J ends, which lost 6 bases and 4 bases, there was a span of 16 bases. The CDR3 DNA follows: TGCAGCGTGAGTTCATGGGCCGCGTACGAGCAGTACTTC. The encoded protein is CSVSSWAAYEQYF.

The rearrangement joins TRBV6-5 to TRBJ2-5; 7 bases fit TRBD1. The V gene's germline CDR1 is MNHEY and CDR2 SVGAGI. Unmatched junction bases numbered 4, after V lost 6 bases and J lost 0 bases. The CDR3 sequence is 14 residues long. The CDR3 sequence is CASRIDRDQETQYF. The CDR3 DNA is TGTGCCAGCAGGATTGACAGGGACCAAGAGACCCAGTACTTC.

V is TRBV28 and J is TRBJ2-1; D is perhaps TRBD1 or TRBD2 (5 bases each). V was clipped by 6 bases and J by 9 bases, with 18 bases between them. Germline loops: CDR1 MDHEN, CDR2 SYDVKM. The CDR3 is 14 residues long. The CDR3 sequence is CASRSPPQGVEQFF. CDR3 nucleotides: TGTGCCAGCAGATCGCCCCCCCAGGGAGTTGAGCAGTTCTTC. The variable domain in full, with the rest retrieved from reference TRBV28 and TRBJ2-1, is DVKVTQSSRYLVKRTGEKVFLECVQDMDHENMFWYRQDPGLGLRLIYFSYDVKMKEKGDIPEGYSVSREKKERFSLILESASTNQTSMYLCASRSPPQGVEQFFGPGTRLTVL.

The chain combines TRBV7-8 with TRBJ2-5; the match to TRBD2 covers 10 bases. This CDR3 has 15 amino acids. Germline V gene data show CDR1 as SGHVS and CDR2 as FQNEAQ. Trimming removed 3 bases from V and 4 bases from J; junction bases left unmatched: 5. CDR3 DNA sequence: TGTGCCAGCAGCTTTCTAGCGGGAGAGGGAGAGACCCAGTACTTC. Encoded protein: CASSFLAGEGETQYF. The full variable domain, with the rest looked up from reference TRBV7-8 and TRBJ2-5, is GAGVSQSPRYKVAKRGQDVALRCDPISGHVSLFWYQQALGQGPEFLTYFQNEAQLDKSGLPSDRFFAERPEGSVSTLKIQRTQQEDSAVYLCASSFLAGEGETQYFGPGTRLLVL.

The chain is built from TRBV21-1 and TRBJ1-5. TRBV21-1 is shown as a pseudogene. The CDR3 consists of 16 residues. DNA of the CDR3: TGTGCCAGCAGCAAAAGGCCGGAAGGGAGGAATCAGCCCCAGCATTTT. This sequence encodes CASSKRPEGRNQPQHF.

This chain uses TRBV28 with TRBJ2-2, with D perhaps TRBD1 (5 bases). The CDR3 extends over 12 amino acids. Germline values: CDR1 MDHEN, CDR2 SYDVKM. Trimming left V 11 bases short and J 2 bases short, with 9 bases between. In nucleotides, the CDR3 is TGTGCCGCAGGGCGCAACACCGGGGAGCTGTTTTTT. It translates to CAAGRNTGELFF.

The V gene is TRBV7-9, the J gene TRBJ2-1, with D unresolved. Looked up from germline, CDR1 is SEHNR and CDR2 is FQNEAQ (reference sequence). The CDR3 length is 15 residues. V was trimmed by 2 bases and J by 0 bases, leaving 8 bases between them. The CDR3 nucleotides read TGTGCCAGCAGCTTATTAACCCGCTCCTACAATGAGCAGTTCTTC. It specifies CASSLLTRSYNEQFF.

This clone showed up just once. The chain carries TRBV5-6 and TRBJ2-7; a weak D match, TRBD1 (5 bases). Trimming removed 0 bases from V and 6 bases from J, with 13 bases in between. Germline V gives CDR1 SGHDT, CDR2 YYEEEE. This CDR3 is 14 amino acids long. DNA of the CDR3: TGTGCCAGCAGCTTGGGGCACAGGTCCCTCGAGCAGTACTTC. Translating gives CASSLGHRSLEQYF.

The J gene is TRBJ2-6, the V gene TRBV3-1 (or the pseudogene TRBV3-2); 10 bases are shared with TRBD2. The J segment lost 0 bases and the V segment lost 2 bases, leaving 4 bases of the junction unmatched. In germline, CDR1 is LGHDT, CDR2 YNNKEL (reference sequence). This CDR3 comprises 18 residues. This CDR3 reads CASSQLAGAISGANVLTF. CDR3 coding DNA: TGTGCCAGCAGCCAACTAGCGGGGGCGATCTCTGGGGCCAACGTCCTGACTTTC.

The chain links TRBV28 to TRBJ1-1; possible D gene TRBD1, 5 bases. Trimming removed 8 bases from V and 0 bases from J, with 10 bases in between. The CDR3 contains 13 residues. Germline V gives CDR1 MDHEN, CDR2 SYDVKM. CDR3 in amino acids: CASRWGMNTEAFF. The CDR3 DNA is TGTGCCAGCCGGTGGGGGATGAACACTGAAGCTTTCTTT. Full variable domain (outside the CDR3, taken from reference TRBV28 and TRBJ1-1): DVKVTQSSRYLVKRTGEKVFLECVQDMDHENMFWYRQDPGLGLRLIYFSYDVKMKEKGDIPEGYSVSREKKERFSLILESASTNQTSMYLCASRWGMNTEAFFGQGTRLTVV.